Shown below are 4 T cell receptor beta chains from a single sample sequenced in a study of shared clonotypes between healthy human individuals. Clones were sequenced by immunoSEQ multiplex PCR, and TCRdb holds only the in-frame ones, with some missing. The sample yields 300,000 to 400,000 clones, about nine tenths seen once. Sequencing was carried out using memory CD8+ T cells sorted from blood. Subset in this sample: CD45RO+ cells pooled with CCR7-negative TemRA cells. The receptors derive from a man aged 18 to 30 in good health.

The chain links TRBV9 to TRBJ2-7; TRBD2 might be the D (5 bases). CDR1 is SGDLS and CDR2 is YYNGEE in the germline V gene. The V end was cut by 1 base, the J end by 3 bases, with 20 bases between. The CDR3 loop spans 17 amino acids. The CDR3 DNA sequence: TGTGCCAGCAGCGTATCCCCTAAAGGACTGGTTGGCTACGAGCAGTACTTC. Residues: CASSVSPKGLVGYEQYF.

The chain has TRBV7-8 and TRBJ2-2; 13 bases agree with TRBD2. Germline CDR1 is SGHVS and CDR2 is FQNEAQ. J lost 7 bases, V lost 5 bases, and 7 bases had no gene match. This CDR3 contains 16 residues. CDR3 DNA: TGTGCCAGCAGCCCAACTAGCGGGAGGGCCTTCGGGGAGCTGTTTTTT. Amino acids: CASSPTSGRAFGELFF.

As for this clone: One end of the junction is discordant with germline, which a read error may explain. V and J are TRBV2 and TRBJ2-7; 7 bases are a match to TRBD2. The CDR3 has 13 amino acids. Germline assignment: CDR1 SNHLY and CDR2 FYNNEI. DNA for the CDR3: TGTGCCAGCAGCGAAGGGACTACTTACGAGCAGTACTTC. This sequence encodes CASSEGTTYEQYF. Filled out from reference TRBV2 and TRBJ2-7, the complete variable domain reads EPEVTQTPSHQVTQMGQEVILRCVPISNHLYFYWYRQILGQKVEFLVSFYNNEISEKSEIFDDQFSVERPDGSNFTLKIRSTKLEDSAMYFCASSEGTTYEQYFGPGTRLTVT.

This chain links TRBV9 with TRBJ2-7, with a tentative D call TRBD1 (5 bases). V lost 4 bases, J lost 0 bases, and 8 bases lay in between. Germline V gene sequence: CDR1 SGDLS, CDR2 YYNGEE. CDR3 size: 13 residues. This CDR3 reads CASSLDSSYEQYF. DNA for the CDR3: TGTGCCAGCAGCCTTGACAGCTCCTACGAGCAGTACTTC.